What follows are 4 T cell receptor beta chains derived from one specimen sequenced in a study of radiotherapy plus CTLA-4 blockade in lung cancer (dated by TCRdb to 2016 to 2019). The library was generated by the immunoSEQ multiplex PCR assay. TCRdb carries this immuneACCESS record with in-frame sequences only. Its versions omit some clonotypes, under half of them owing to an unresolved V gene in the studies checked, with the rest unexplained. For this sample the table gives about 88,000 clones, of which 72% were detected only once. The leading ten clones occupy roughly an eighth of the sample. The sample in question was peripheral blood, obtained from a patient treated with radiotherapy plus ipilimumab. These receptors were obtained from a human donor with non-small cell lung cancer that progressed on radiotherapy plus ipilimumab.

The chain employs TRBV27 and TRBJ1-3; 7 nucleotides agree with TRBD1. The CDR3 extends over 15 amino acids. Germline assignment: CDR1 MNHEY and CDR2 SMNVEV (reference sequence). V lost 3 bases to trimming and J lost 0 bases; unmatched junction nucleotides: 2. The CDR3 DNA follows: TGTGCCAGCAGTTTTTCAGGGGGCTCTGGAAACACCATATATTTT. It translates to CASSFSGGSGNTIYF.

The V gene is TRBV29-1, the J gene TRBJ1-2; the match to TRBD1 covers 7 bases. CDR1 is SQVTM and CDR2 is ANQGSEA in the germline V gene. V gave up 7 bases and J gave up 8 bases; unmatched junction bases: 10. The CDR3 has 12 amino acids. The chain's CDR3 is CSAPDRDRGYTF. In DNA form, the CDR3 reads TGCAGCGCGCCCGACAGGGATCGAGGCTACACCTTC.

This clone was observed a few times. The genes are TRBV7-2 and TRBJ1-2; D ambiguous. Trimming took 0 bases from V and 4 from J, leaving 12 bases between them. This CDR3 is built from 15 residues. Germline CDR1 reads SGHTA; CDR2 reads FQGNSA. Here the CDR3 DNA reads TGTGCCAGCAGCTTAGCGCGTCGCTCTTCCTATGGCTACACCTTC. Translating it yields CASSLARRSSYGYTF.

V gene TRBV10-3 combines with J gene TRBJ1-4; D perhaps matches TRBD1 (5 bases). CDR1 and CDR2 (germline): ENHRY, SYGVKD. Trimming pared 8 bases from V and 2 bases from J, leaving 9 bases between. CDR3 length: 13 residues. CDR3 coding DNA: TGTGCCATCGCAGGGACGACTAATGAAAAACTGTTTTTT. Its translation: CAIAGTTNEKLFF.